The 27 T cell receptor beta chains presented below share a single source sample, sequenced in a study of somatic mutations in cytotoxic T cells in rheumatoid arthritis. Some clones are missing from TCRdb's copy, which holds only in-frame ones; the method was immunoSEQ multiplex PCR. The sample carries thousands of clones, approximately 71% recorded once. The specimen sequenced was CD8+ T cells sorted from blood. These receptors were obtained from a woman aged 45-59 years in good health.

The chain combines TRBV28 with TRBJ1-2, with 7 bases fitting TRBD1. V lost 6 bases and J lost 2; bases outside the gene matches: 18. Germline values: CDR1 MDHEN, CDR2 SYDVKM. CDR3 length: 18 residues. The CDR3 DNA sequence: TGTGCCAGCAGCCCTCTGGATCCGCCCGACAGGGTGAACTATGGCTACACCTTC. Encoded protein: CASSPLDPPDRVNYGYTF.

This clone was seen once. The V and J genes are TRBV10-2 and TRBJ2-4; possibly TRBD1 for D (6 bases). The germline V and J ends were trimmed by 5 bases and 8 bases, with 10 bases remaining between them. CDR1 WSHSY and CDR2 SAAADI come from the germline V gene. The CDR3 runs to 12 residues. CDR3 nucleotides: TGCGCCAGCAGTTACAGGGTTGACATTCAGTACTTC. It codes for CASSYRVDIQYF.

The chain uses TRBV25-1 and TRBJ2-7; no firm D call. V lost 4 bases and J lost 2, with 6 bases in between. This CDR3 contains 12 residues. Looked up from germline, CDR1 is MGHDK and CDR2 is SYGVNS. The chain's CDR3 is CASSVSAYEQYF. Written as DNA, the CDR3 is TGTGCCAGCAGTGTTTCGGCCTACGAGCAGTACTTC.

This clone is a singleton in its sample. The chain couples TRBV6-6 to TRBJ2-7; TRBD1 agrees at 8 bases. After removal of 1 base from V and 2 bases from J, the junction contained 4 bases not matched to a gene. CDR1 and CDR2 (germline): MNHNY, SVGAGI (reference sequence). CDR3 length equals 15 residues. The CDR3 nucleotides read TGTGCCAGCAGTTACTTGACAGGGGTCCCCTACGAGCAGTACTTC. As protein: CASSYLTGVPYEQYF.

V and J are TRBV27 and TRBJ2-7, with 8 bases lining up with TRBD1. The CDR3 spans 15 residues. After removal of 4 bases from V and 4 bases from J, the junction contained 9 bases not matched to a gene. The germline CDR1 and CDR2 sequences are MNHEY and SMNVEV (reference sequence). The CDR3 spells CASSSIGTGKYEQYF. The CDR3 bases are TGTGCCAGCAGTTCTATTGGGACAGGTAAATACGAGCAGTACTTC.

CDR3 DNA: TGTGCCACCAGCAGAGATCTTACCCCAGGTGGAAATCAGCCCCAGCATTTT. This gives the protein CATSRDLTPGGNQPQHF. The rearrangement uses TRBV15 and TRBJ1-5; D is unclear. Trimming shortened V by 0 bases and J by 4 bases, and 16 bases separated the two germline ends. The CDR3 totals 17 residues. CDR1 is LNHNV and CDR2 is YYDKDF in the germline V gene (reference sequence). Using reference TRBV15 and TRBJ1-5 for the parts outside the CDR3, the full variable domain is DAMVIQNPRYQVTQFGKPVTLSCSQTLNHNVMYWYQQKSSQAPKLLFHYYDKDFNNEADTPDNFQSRRPNTSFCFLDIRSPGLGDTAMYLCATSRDLTPGGNQPQHFGDGTRLSIL.

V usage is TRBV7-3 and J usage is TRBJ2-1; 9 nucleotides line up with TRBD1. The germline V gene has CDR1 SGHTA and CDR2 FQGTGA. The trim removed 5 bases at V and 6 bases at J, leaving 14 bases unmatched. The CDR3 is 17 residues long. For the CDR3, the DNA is TGTGCCAGCAGCCCACTGGCGGGACAGGGTATCAGCAATGAGCAGTTCTTC. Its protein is CASSPLAGQGISNEQFF.

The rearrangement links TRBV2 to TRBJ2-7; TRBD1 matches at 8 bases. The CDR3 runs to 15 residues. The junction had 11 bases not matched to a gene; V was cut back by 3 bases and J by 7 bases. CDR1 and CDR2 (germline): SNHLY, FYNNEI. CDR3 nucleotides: TGTGCCAGCAGTGAGGGACAGGTTGATTTTTTGGAGCAGTACTTC. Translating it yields CASSEGQVDFLEQYF.

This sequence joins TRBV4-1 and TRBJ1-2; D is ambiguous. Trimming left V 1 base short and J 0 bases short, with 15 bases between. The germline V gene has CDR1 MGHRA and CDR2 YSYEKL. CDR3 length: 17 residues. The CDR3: CASSQVRRHTTNYGYTF. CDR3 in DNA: TGCGCCAGCAGCCAAGTCAGGAGGCATACCACTAACTATGGCTACACCTTC.

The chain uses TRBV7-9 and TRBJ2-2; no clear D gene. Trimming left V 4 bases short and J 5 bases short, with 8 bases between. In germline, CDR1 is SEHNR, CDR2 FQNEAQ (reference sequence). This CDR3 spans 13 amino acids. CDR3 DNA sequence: TGTGCCAGCAGCTCGCTATGGACCGGGGAGCTGTTTTTT. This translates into CASSSLWTGELFF.

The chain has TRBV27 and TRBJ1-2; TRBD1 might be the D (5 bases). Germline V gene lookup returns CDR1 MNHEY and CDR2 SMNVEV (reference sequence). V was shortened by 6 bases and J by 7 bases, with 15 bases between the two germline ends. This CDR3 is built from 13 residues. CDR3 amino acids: CASSSGPGIGYTF. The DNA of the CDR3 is TGTGCCAGCAGCTCTGGGCCAGGGATTGGCTACACCTTC.

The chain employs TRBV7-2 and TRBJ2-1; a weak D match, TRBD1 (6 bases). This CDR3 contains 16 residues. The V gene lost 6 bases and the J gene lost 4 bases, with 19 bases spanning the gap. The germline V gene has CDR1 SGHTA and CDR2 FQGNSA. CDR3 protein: CASRSRTAGPYNEQFF. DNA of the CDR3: TGTGCCAGCAGGAGCCGGACAGCCGGACCGTACAATGAGCAGTTCTTC.

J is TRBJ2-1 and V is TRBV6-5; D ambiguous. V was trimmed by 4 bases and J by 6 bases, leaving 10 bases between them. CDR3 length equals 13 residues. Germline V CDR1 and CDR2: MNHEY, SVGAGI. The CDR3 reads CASSLSTGNEQFF. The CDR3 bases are TGTGCCAGCAGTTTGTCTACGGGCAATGAGCAGTTCTTC.

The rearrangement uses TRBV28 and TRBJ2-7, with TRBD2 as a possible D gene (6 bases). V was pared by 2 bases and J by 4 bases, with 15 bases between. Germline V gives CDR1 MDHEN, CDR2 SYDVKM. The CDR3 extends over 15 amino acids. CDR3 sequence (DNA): TGTGCCAGCAGTTTACTCCTGGAGGGACCTTACGAGCAGTACTTC. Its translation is CASSLLLEGPYEQYF.

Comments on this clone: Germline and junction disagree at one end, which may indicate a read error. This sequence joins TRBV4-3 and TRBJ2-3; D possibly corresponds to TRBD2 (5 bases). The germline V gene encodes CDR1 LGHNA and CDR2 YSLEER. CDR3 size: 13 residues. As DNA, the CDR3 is TGCGCCAGCAGCCAAGTGGGAGTGCCCCTCTTGGATTTT. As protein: CASSQVGVPLLDF.

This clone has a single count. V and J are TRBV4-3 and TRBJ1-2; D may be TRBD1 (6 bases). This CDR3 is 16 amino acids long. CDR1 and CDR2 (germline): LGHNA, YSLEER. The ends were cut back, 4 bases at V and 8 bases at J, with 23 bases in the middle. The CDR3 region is CASSPLTGSVEGGYTF. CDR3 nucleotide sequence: TGCGCCAGCAGCCCCCTAACAGGGTCGGTTGAGGGAGGCTACACCTTC.

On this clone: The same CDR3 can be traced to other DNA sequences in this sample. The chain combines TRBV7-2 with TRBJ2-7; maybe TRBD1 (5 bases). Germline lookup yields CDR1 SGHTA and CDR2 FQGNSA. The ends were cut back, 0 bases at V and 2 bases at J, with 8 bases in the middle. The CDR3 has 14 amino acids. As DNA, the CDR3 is TGTGCCAGCAGCTTAGCCCCAGGGCCCTACGAGCAGTACTTC. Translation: CASSLAPGPYEQYF.

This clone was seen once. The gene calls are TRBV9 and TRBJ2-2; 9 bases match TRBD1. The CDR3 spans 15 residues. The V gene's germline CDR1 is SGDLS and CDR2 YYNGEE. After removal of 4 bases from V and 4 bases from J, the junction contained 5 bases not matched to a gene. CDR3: CASSPWTGATGELFF. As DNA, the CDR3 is TGTGCCAGCAGCCCTTGGACAGGGGCCACCGGGGAGCTGTTTTTT.

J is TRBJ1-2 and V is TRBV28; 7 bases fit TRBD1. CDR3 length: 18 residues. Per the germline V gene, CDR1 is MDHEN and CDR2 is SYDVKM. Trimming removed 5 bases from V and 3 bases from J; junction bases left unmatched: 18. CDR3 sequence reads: CASSPTTGRVAGDYGYTF. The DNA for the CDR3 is TGTGCCAGCAGTCCCACGACAGGGCGGGTCGCCGGAGACTATGGCTACACCTTC.

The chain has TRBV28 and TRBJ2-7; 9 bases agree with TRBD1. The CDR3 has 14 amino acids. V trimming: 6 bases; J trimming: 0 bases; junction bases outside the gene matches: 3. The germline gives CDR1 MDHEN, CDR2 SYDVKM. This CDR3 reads CASRQTGGSYEQYF. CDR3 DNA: TGTGCCAGCAGGCAGACAGGGGGCTCCTACGAGCAGTACTTC. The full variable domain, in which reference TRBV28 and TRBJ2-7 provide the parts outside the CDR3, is DVKVTQSSRYLVKRTGEKVFLECVQDMDHENMFWYRQDPGLGLRLIYFSYDVKMKEKGDIPEGYSVSREKKERFSLILESASTNQTSMYLCASRQTGGSYEQYFGPGTRLTVT.

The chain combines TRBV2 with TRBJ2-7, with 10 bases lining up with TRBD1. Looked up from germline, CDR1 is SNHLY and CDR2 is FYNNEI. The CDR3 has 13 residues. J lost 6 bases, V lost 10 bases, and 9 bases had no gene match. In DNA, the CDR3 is TGTGCCACCCTGGGGGGACAGGGGTCCGAGCAGTACTTC. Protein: CATLGGQGSEQYF.

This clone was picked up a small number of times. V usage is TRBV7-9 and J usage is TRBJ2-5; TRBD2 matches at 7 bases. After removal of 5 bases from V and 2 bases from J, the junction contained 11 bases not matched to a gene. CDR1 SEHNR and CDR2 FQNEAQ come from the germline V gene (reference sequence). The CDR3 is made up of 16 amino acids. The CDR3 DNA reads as TGTGCCAGCAGCCCTTTGATTGGACTAGAACAAGAGACCCAGTACTTC. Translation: CASSPLIGLEQETQYF.

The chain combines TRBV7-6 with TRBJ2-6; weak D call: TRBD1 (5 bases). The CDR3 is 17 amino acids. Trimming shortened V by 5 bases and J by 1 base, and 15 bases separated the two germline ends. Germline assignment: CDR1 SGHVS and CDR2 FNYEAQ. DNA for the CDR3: TGTGCCAGCAGCGAACAGGCTTGGGCGTCTGGGGCCAACGTCCTGACTTTC. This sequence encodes CASSEQAWASGANVLTF.

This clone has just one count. The CDR3: CASSIDQGGEQYF. DNA for the CDR3: TGTGCCAGTAGTATAGACCAGGGAGGCGAGCAGTACTTC. V is TRBV19 and J is TRBJ2-7, with D maybe TRBD2 (6 bases). The CDR3 runs to 13 residues. V shed 0 bases and J shed 6 bases, with 9 bases lying between them. The germline V gene encodes CDR1 LNHDA and CDR2 SQIVND (reference sequence).

The CDR3 nucleotides read TGCGCCAGCAGCTTGGTTAGCGGGGTCGAGCAGTACTTC. Translating it yields CASSLVSGVEQYF. The J gene is TRBJ2-7, the V gene TRBV5-1; TRBD2 agrees at 8 bases. CDR3 length: 13 amino acids. Germline-derived CDR1 and CDR2 are SGHRS and YFSETQ. Germline trimming cut 0 bases from V and 6 bases from J; bases unmatched to any gene: 2.

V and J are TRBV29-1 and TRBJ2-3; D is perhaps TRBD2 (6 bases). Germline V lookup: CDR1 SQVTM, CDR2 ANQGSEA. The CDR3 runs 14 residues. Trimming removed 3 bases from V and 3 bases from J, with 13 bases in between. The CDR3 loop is CSVDSGAGTDTQYF. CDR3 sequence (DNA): TGCAGCGTTGATAGCGGAGCAGGTACAGATACGCAGTATTTT.

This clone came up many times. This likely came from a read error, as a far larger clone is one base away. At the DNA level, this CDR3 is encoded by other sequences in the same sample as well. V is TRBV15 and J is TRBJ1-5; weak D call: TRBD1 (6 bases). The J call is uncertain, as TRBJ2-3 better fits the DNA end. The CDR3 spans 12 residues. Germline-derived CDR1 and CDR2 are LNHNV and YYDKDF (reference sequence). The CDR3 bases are TGTGCCACCAGCTCAGGGGCTCAGCCCCAGTATTTT. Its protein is CATSSGAQPQYF.